The 26 T cell receptor beta chains in this list originate from one sample, sequenced in a study of Ad26.COV2.S vaccination and SARS-CoV-2 variants. Documented treatment: around 19 received Ad26.COV2.S at low or high dose, single or two shots; several received placebo; per-sample allocation not given. Sampling was done on day 63 after the first vaccine or placebo injection. TCRdb keeps only in-frame clones here, not all; method: immunoSEQ multiplex PCR. This sample has 400,000 to 450,000 clones, with around nine tenths found just once. This sample comprised peripheral blood, obtained in a trial of Ad26.COV2.S vaccine versus placebo. The receptors shown here come from a person between 18 and 65 years old who received the Ad26.COV2.S COVID-19 vaccine or a placebo.

The J gene is TRBJ2-7, the V gene TRBV29-1, with D hard to call. Germline loops: CDR1 SQVTM, CDR2 ANQGSEA. The V end was cut by 7 bases, the J end by 2 bases, with 15 bases between. The CDR3 totals 13 residues. CDR3 sequence (DNA): TGCAGCGCCGCCTCAGGCAGCACCTACGAGCAGTACTTC. Protein product: CSAASGSTYEQYF.

There are a few counts of this clone. The rearrangement joins TRBV6-5 to TRBJ1-2, with TRBD1 matching 7 bases. After removal of 6 bases from V and 1 base from J, the junction contained 5 bases not matched to a gene. This CDR3 spans 14 amino acids. The germline V gene encodes CDR1 MNHEY and CDR2 SVGAGI. CDR3 protein: CASSRDSVNYGYTF. DNA for the CDR3: TGTGCCAGCAGCCGGGACAGTGTTAACTATGGCTACACCTTC.

The rearrangement uses TRBV11-2 and TRBJ2-7; 10 bases are a match to TRBD2. Germline CDR1 reads SGHAT; CDR2 reads FQNNGV. This CDR3 contains 15 residues. V lost 1 base and J lost 3; bases outside the gene matches: 3. The chain's CDR3 is CASSLVGLALYEQYF. CDR3 DNA sequence: TGTGCCAGCAGCTTAGTGGGACTAGCGCTCTACGAGCAGTACTTC.

The chain combines TRBV2 with TRBJ2-7; D unresolved. The CDR3 totals 13 residues. Germline values: CDR1 SNHLY, CDR2 FYNNEI. V lost 6 bases to trimming and J lost 2 bases, with 11 bases between them. The CDR3 DNA reads TGTGCCAGCAGACTCGACTTAACCTACGAGCAGTACTTC. Its translation: CASRLDLTYEQYF.

The rearrangement uses TRBV3-1 (or the pseudogene TRBV3-2) and TRBJ2-5; D possibly corresponds to TRBD1 (5 bases). The CDR3 is 14 amino acids. The V end lost 1 base, the J end lost 5 bases, and 11 bases lay between the germline ends. Germline V gene lookup returns CDR1 LGHDT and CDR2 YNNKEL (reference sequence). The CDR3 here is CASSQVPGRETQYF. The DNA of the CDR3 is TGTGCCAGCAGCCAAGTGCCAGGGCGTGAGACCCAGTACTTC.

This clone was detected only once. The V gene is TRBV6-6, the J gene TRBJ1-4; D ambiguous. V lost 3 bases and J lost 0, with 5 bases in between. The CDR3 covers 14 residues. CDR1 MNHNY and CDR2 SVGAGI come from the germline V gene (reference sequence). The CDR3 loop is CASSYVPTNEKLFF. In DNA form, the CDR3 reads TGTGCCAGCAGTTATGTCCCAACTAATGAAAAACTGTTTTTT.

V gene TRBV7-3 combines with J gene TRBJ2-2; 7 bases align to TRBD2. In germline, CDR1 is SGHTA, CDR2 FQGTGA. V shed 5 bases and J 0 bases; nucleotides not matched to a gene: 6. CDR3 size: 16 residues. CDR3: CASSQTSATNTGELFF. The CDR3, as DNA: TGTGCCAGCAGCCAAACTAGCGCTACGAACACCGGGGAGCTGTTTTTT.

This clone has a single count. This chain connects TRBV7-2 to TRBJ2-7; 7 bases align to TRBD2. This CDR3 region has 15 residues. CDR1 and CDR2 (germline): SGHTA, FQGNSA. J gave up 3 bases and V 1 base, and 6 bases lay outside the gene matches. The CDR3 protein is CASSLEATSHYEQYF. Written as DNA, the CDR3 is TGTGCCAGCAGCTTAGAAGCGACTAGCCACTACGAGCAGTACTTC.

The chain employs TRBV4-1 and TRBJ1-1; no reliable D call. V was clipped by 0 bases and J by 0 bases, with 8 bases between them. The CDR3 runs 15 residues. CDR1 and CDR2 (germline): MGHRA, YSYEKL. As DNA, the CDR3 is TGCGCCAGCAGCCAAGAAGCGACCTTGAACACTGAAGCTTTCTTT. Residues: CASSQEATLNTEAFF.

The CDR3: CASSLSGRFYEQYF. CDR3 sequence (DNA): TGTGCCAGCAGTCTTAGCGGGCGATTCTACGAGCAGTACTTC. V usage is TRBV27 and J usage is TRBJ2-7, with 7 bases fitting TRBD2. The CDR3 contains 14 residues. Germline values: CDR1 MNHEY, CDR2 SMNVEV (reference sequence). J was trimmed by 3 bases and V by 5 bases; bases with no gene match: 7.

V and J are TRBV5-4 and TRBJ2-5, with 11 bases that match TRBD1. The CDR3 sequence is 16 residues long. Germline values: CDR1 SGHNT, CDR2 YYREEE (reference sequence). The V gene end was trimmed by 6 bases and the J gene end by 2 bases; junction bases not matched to a gene: 9. The DNA for the CDR3 is TGTGCCAGCACCATAGGAGGGACAGGGGGTCAAGAGACCCAGTACTTC. The encoded protein is CASTIGGTGGQETQYF.

The rearrangement links TRBV30 to TRBJ1-2; D is uncertain. This CDR3 is 11 amino acids long. V lost 3 bases, J lost 4 bases, and 6 bases lay in between. The germline CDR1 and CDR2 sequences are GTSNPN and SVGIG (reference sequence). CDR3: CAWRISYGYTF. CDR3 coding DNA: TGTGCCTGGAGAATCAGCTATGGCTACACCTTC.

V gene TRBV5-1 combines with J gene TRBJ1-1, with D hard to call. The CDR3 spans 14 residues. V was shortened by 7 bases and J by 1 base, with 14 bases between the two germline ends. The germline V gene encodes CDR1 SGHRS and CDR2 YFSETQ. The CDR3 nucleotides are TGCGCCAGCTCGCCCGGGAGAGGGAACACTGAAGCTTTCTTT. Translation gives CASSPGRGNTEAFF.

This rearrangement joins TRBV5-1 to TRBJ2-5; no clear D gene. V shed 0 bases and J shed 1 base, with 7 bases lying between them. The CDR3 sequence is 14 residues long. Germline V lookup: CDR1 SGHRS, CDR2 YFSETQ. CDR3 sequence reads: CASSLGQTQETQYF. CDR3 DNA sequence: TGCGCCAGCAGCTTGGGGCAGACCCAAGAGACCCAGTACTTC. Complete variable domain (other parts from reference TRBV5-1 and TRBJ2-5): KAGVTQTPRYLIKTRGQQVTLSCSPISGHRSVSWYQQTPGQGLQFLFEYFSETQRNKGNFPGRFSGRQFSNSRSEMNVSTLELGDSALYLCASSLGQTQETQYFGPGTRLLVL.

The chain uses TRBV6-5 and TRBJ1-4; 8 bases match TRBD1. Germline assignment: CDR1 MNHEY and CDR2 SVGAGI. The V gene end was trimmed by 6 bases and the J gene end by 6 bases; junction bases not matched to a gene: 6. The CDR3 is 14 residues long. CDR3 sequence: CASRGDRGDEKLFF. CDR3 nucleotides: TGTGCCAGCAGGGGAGACAGGGGCGATGAAAAACTGTTTTTT.

The CDR3 sequence: CASSYATGRMNTEAFF. In nucleotides, the CDR3 is TGTGCCAGCAGTTACGCGACAGGACGGATGAACACTGAAGCTTTCTTT. The rearrangement joins TRBV6-6 to TRBJ1-1; perhaps TRBD1 as D (6 bases). Germline V CDR1 and CDR2: MNHNY, SVGAGI (reference sequence). V lost 2 bases, J lost 0 bases, and 13 bases lay in between. The CDR3 consists of 16 residues.

The rearrangement uses TRBV7-6 and TRBJ2-7, with 11 positions matching TRBD1. Germline loops: CDR1 SGHVS, CDR2 FNYEAQ. There are 15 residues in the CDR3. V lost 5 bases, J lost 3 bases, and 6 bases stayed unmatched. The CDR3 DNA sequence: TGTGCCAGCAGCCGTACCGGGACAGGGGGCTACGAGCAGTACTTC. This sequence encodes CASSRTGTGGYEQYF.

The count of this clone is one. The J gene is TRBJ1-3, the V gene TRBV19; D gene unclear. Germline values: CDR1 LNHDA, CDR2 SQIVND (reference sequence). CDR3 length: 16 residues. The V gene lost 7 bases and the J gene lost 0 bases, with 16 bases spanning the gap. This CDR3 reads CASTPQEFFSGNTIYF. The CDR3 DNA reads TGTGCCAGTACCCCCCAGGAGTTCTTCTCTGGAAACACCATATATTTT. The whole variable domain, filled in from reference TRBV19 and TRBJ1-3, reads DGGITQSPKYLFRKEGQNVTLSCEQNLNHDAMYWYRQDPGQGLRLIYYSQIVNDFQKGDIAEGYSVSREKKESFPLTVTSAQKNPTAFYLCASTPQEFFSGNTIYFGEGSWLTVV.

The rearrangement links TRBV13 to TRBJ2-1; no firm D call. The CDR3 covers 17 residues. Trimming left V 0 bases short and J 3 bases short, with 15 bases between. In germline, CDR1 is PRHDT, CDR2 FYEKMQ (reference sequence). The CDR3 DNA reads TGTGCCAGCAGCTTAGGCATCCCGGGCCAGGACTACAATGAGCAGTTCTTC. The encoded protein is CASSLGIPGQDYNEQFF.

The count of this clone is one. The chain employs TRBV10-3 and TRBJ2-1; 10 positions match TRBD2. With V trimmed by 10 bases and J by 6 bases, 21 bases remained unmatched. The CDR3 length is 18 residues. From germline, CDR1 is ENHRY and CDR2 SYGVKD. The chain's CDR3 is CATRDGLAGAAGANEQFF. As DNA, the CDR3 is TGTGCCACCAGAGACGGGCTAGCGGGAGCCGCGGGGGCCAATGAGCAGTTCTTC.

This sequence joins TRBV11-2 and TRBJ1-1; no clear D gene. Deletions cut 5 bases from V and 3 bases from J, with 19 bases between. From germline, CDR1 is SGHAT and CDR2 FQNNGV. CDR3 length: 16 amino acids. CDR3 sequence (DNA): TGTGCCAGCAGCCTTGTATCTAGGGTCGGGGACACTGAAGCTTTCTTT. Translating it yields CASSLVSRVGDTEAFF.

The V call is TRBV6-5, the J call TRBJ1-6; unclear D gene. Trimming stripped 7 bases from V and 4 bases from J, with 8 bases between. The CDR3 contains 13 residues. The V gene's germline CDR1 is MNHEY and CDR2 SVGAGI. CDR3 coding DNA: TGTGCCAGCACCCAACGGTATAATTCACCCCTCCACTTT. Its translation: CASTQRYNSPLHF.

This clone appeared a few times. The chain uses TRBV25-1 and TRBJ1-6, with TRBD1 identical over 8 bases. Germline lookup yields CDR1 MGHDK and CDR2 SYGVNS. The V segment lost 5 bases and the J segment 9 bases; nucleotides outside the gene matches: 15. This CDR3 is 17 amino acids long. The CDR3 region is CASSRQTGDLWGSPLHF. For the CDR3, the DNA is TGTGCCAGCAGTAGACAGACAGGGGACCTGTGGGGTTCACCCCTCCACTTT.

The chain carries TRBV28 and TRBJ1-5; 9 bases are a match to TRBD1. The CDR3 length is 14 residues. The trim removed 7 bases at V and 4 bases at J, leaving 5 bases unmatched. CDR1 and CDR2 (germline): MDHEN, SYDVKM. As DNA, the CDR3 is TGTGCCAGCACGCCGGGACAGGGAAATCAGCCCCAGCATTTT. It encodes CASTPGQGNQPQHF.

V gene TRBV27 combines with J gene TRBJ2-7, with 7 nucleotides matching TRBD1. Trimming cost V 3 bases and J 4 bases; bases outside gene matches: 3. The CDR3 runs 13 residues. Per germline, CDR1 MNHEY and CDR2 SMNVEV (reference sequence). The CDR3 region has the DNA TGTGCCAGCAGTTTGGGACAGCCATACGAGCAGTACTTC. This sequence encodes CASSLGQPYEQYF.

This clone appeared a single time. The rearrangement joins TRBV5-1 to TRBJ2-2; 9 nucleotides match TRBD2. The ends lost 4 bases at V and 5 bases at J; junction bases unmatched: 9. Per the germline V gene, CDR1 is SGHRS and CDR2 is YFSETQ. CDR3 length: 16 amino acids. The DNA of the CDR3 is TGCGCCAGCAGCGTACTAGCGGGTGCTAGTACCGGGGAGCTGTTTTTT. This translates into CASSVLAGASTGELFF.